Listed here are 10 T cell receptor beta chains from one sample, sequenced in a study of T cells in Graves' hyperthyroidism and ophthalmopathy. TCR beta CDR3 regions were amplified from RNA transcripts. First-round RT-PCR of the TCR CDR3 relied on the HTBI primer set. TCRdb reprocessed the multiplex PCR reads with MiXCR, giving one entry per CDR3 protein. The data contain hundreds of thousands of distinct CDR3 sequences, about 15% of them singletons. Sequenced material: blood. These receptors were obtained from a woman aged 18-29 years with Graves' ophthalmopathy.

In this sample, this clonotype turned up a few times. The chain is built from TRBV19 and TRBJ2-2; D is ambiguous. The CDR3 contains 15 residues. V was trimmed by 0 bases and J by 6 bases, leaving 11 bases between them. Germline V lookup: CDR1 LNHDA, CDR2 SQIVND (reference sequence). The CDR3 spells CASSIDGLSAGELFF. The CDR3 nucleotides read TGTGCCAGTAGTATAGACGGCCTTTCAGCCGGGGAGCTGTTTTTT.

This chain links TRBV4-1 with TRBJ1-1; D is undetermined. The CDR3 has 17 amino acids. Trimming took off 0 bases at V and 0 bases at J, with 14 bases between the two ends. Germline V gene data show CDR1 as MGHRA and CDR2 as YSYEKL. This CDR3 reads CASSQDPGSTLNTEAFF. CDR3 coding DNA: TGCGCCAGCAGCCAAGACCCAGGTTCTACTTTGAACACTGAAGCTTTCTTT.

The table lists this clonotype with many counts. The chain employs TRBV10-3 and TRBJ2-1; 9 positions agree with TRBD2. This CDR3 has 14 residues. Germline CDR1 reads ENHRY; CDR2 reads SYGVKD. Trimming removed 8 bases from V and 5 bases from J; junction bases left unmatched: 7. CDR3 nucleotide sequence: TGTGCCATCCCACTAGCGGGCGCCGACAATGAGCAGTTCTTC. Translation: CAIPLAGADNEQFF.

On this clonotype itself: One end of the junction is discordant with germline, which a read error may explain. The V call is TRBV28, the J call TRBJ1-3, with 8 bases matching TRBD1. The CDR3 length is 17 residues. Per the germline V gene, CDR1 is MDHEN and CDR2 is SYDVKM. CDR3 region: CASSSPGGMSSGNTVYF. The CDR3 nucleotides read TGTGCCAGCAGTTCTCCAGGGGGCATGAGCTCTGGAAACACCGTATATTTT. Full variable domain (missing parts from reference TRBV28 and TRBJ1-3): DVKVTQSSRYLVKRTGEKVFLECVQDMDHENMFWYRQDPGLGLRLIYFSYDVKMKEKGDIPEGYSVSREKKERFSLILESASTNQTSMYLCASSSPGGMSSGNTVYFGEGSWLTVV.

As regards this clonotype: A much larger clone sits a single nucleotide away, making a read error possible. J is TRBJ2-1 and V is TRBV7-3; D not resolved. The CDR3 is made up of 13 amino acids. Germline values: CDR1 SGHTA, CDR2 FQGTGA. Trimming cost V 5 bases and J 4 bases, with 9 bases left between them. The CDR3 protein is CASSRARYNEQFF. The CDR3 bases are TGTGCCAGCAGCCGCGCCCGGTACAATGAGCAGTTCTTC. Full variable domain (outside the CDR3, taken from reference TRBV7-3 and TRBJ2-1): GAGVSQTPSNKVTEKGKYVELRCDPISGHTALYWYRQSLGQGPEFLIYFQGTGAADDSGLPNDRFFAVRPEGSVSTLKIQRTERGDSAVYLCASSRARYNEQFFGPGTRLTVL.

There are many counts of this clonotype. The chain carries TRBV27 and TRBJ2-5; the D gene could be TRBD1 or TRBD2 (5 bases each). Germline V lookup: CDR1 MNHEY, CDR2 SMNVEV (reference sequence). The CDR3 runs 13 residues. Trimming removed 6 bases at V and 11 bases at J, with 19 bases between. CDR3 bases: TGTGCCAGCAGGGGGACCAGACCGGGACCTCAGTACTTC. It translates to CASRGTRPGPQYF.

This clonotype was found many times. The rearrangement links TRBV7-2 to TRBJ1-5; D is uncertain. With 1 base removed from V and 4 bases from J, the gap between germline ends came to 11 bases. CDR3 length equals 15 residues. Per germline, CDR1 SGHTA and CDR2 FQGNSA. The CDR3, as DNA: TGTGCCAGCAGCTTAGGGAGTACAGATAATCAGCCCCAGCATTTT. Its protein is CASSLGSTDNQPQHF. The whole variable domain, filled in from reference TRBV7-2 and TRBJ1-5, reads GAGVSQSPSNKVTEKGKDVELRCDPISGHTALYWYRQSLGQGLEFLIYFQGNSAPDKSGLPSDRFSAERTGGSVSTLTIQRTQQEDSAVYLCASSLGSTDNQPQHFGDGTRLSIL.

The V gene is TRBV5-1, the J gene TRBJ1-2; the D gene is possibly TRBD1 (6 bases). The V end was cut by 4 bases, the J end by 6 bases, with 16 bases between. The CDR3 has 14 residues. Germline lookup yields CDR1 SGHRS and CDR2 YFSETQ. This CDR3 is CASSLLQGVNGYTF. The DNA for the CDR3 is TGCGCCAGCAGCCTACTACAGGGCGTTAATGGCTACACCTTC. Drawing the rest from reference TRBV5-1 and TRBJ1-2, the complete variable domain is KAGVTQTPRYLIKTRGQQVTLSCSPISGHRSVSWYQQTPGQGLQFLFEYFSETQRNKGNFPGRFSGRQFSNSRSEMNVSTLELGDSALYLCASSLLQGVNGYTFGSGTRLTVV.

The chain has TRBV2 and TRBJ2-6; 7 positions agree with TRBD2. Per germline, CDR1 SNHLY and CDR2 FYNNEI. After removal of 6 bases from V and 0 bases from J, the junction contained 5 bases not matched to a gene. The CDR3 is made up of 16 amino acids. CDR3 sequence reads: CASRWGDYSGANVLTF. The CDR3 bases are TGTGCCAGCAGGTGGGGGGACTACTCTGGGGCCAACGTCCTGACTTTC.

This clonotype was seen many times. The chain employs TRBV30 and TRBJ1-1, with D possibly matching TRBD1 (5 bases). Trimming left V 5 bases short and J 1 base short, with 14 bases between. CDR1 is GTSNPN and CDR2 is SVGIG in the germline V gene (reference sequence). The CDR3 is 14 amino acids. CDR3 in DNA: TGTGCCTGGGATACCGGGGGATCGAACACTGAAGCTTTCTTT. This codes for CAWDTGGSNTEAFF.